This T cell receptor beta chain is drawn from a study of blood T cell repertoires in COVID-19. Study details: The United States, Italy and Spain provided the acute and convalescent COVID-19 samples.

In the original processing: Reference gene primer amplification yielded estimated nucleated cell counts. Assay used: immunoSEQ multiplex PCR; TCRdb lists only in-frame clones, some missing. V, J and clone size were drawn from that table, and D and trimming were deduced from the DNA. The sample records 310,000 or so clones, around 88% being singletons. Germline values: CDR1 MDHEN, CDR2 SYDVKM. The ends were cut back, 8 bases at V and 5 bases at J, with 7 bases in the middle. The CDR3 is 11 residues long. The genes are TRBV28 and TRBJ2-1, with D uncertain. The sequence was collected from a woman aged 35 to 49 who had recovered from COVID-19. Sequencing was carried out using PBMCs or T cells enriched from blood (not recorded which). The CDR3 sequence is CASGVNNEQFF. The CDR3 DNA follows: TGTGCCAGCGGAGTGAACAATGAGCAGTTCTTC.